A selection of T cell receptor beta chains follows, all from one sample in a study of a mutant IDH1 vaccine in newly diagnosed glioma. Produced via immunoSEQ multiplex PCR; TCRdb's table is partial and in-frame only. The sample consists of over 95,000 clones, roughly 90% of them appearing once. These receptors have no identified antigens. The source was PBMCs, collected from a glioma patient whose treatment included an IDH1 peptide vaccine. Every receptor here comes from a woman aged 45-65 years with glioma. Each CDR3 is given without its conserved first and last residue. D genes are given only for firm matches.

D gene	V gene	J gene	CDR3 protein
NA	TRBV7-2	TRBJ1-2	ASSSYRVRDGYT
TRBD2	TRBV5-4	TRBJ2-3	ASSAKLAGGVDTQY
TRBD1	TRBV5-4	TRBJ2-5	ASSPSGQGYQETQY
NA	TRBV6-6	TRBJ1-1	ATRLMNTEAF
TRBD1	TRBV28	TRBJ1-6	ASRTGSSYNSPLH
NA	TRBV18	TRBJ2-2	ASSPPGGRNTGELF
TRBD1	TRBV10-3	TRBJ1-5	AISEGTGGLNQPQH
TRBD2	TRBV2	TRBJ2-3	ASSEWLAGVGAQY
NA	TRBV6-5	TRBJ1-5	ASSRGTGNQPQH
TRBD1	TRBV7-9	TRBJ1-1	ASSLGQGSHTEAF
NA	TRBV15	TRBJ1-1	ATSRDRGGNTEAF
NA	TRBV6-1	TRBJ1-6	ASSAGVGSLH
NA	TRBV28	TRBJ1-2	ASSPGGADDNYGYT
TRBD2	TRBV15	TRBJ2-1	ASGEGGLDNEQF
NA	TRBV6-6	TRBJ1-3	ASRAPGGPGNTIY
NA	TRBV4-1	TRBJ1-1	ASSQWGYEAF
TRBD2	TRBV5-4	TRBJ2-1	ASSLTSGSVNEQF
TRBD1	TRBV30	TRBJ1-5	AWSPQGDQPQH
NA	TRBV5-1	TRBJ1-6	ASSPASGSSYNSPLH
TRBD2	TRBV13	TRBJ2-1	ASSLPTSGSEQF
NA	TRBV15	TRBJ2-2	ATSSITTGELF
TRBD2	TRBV29-1	TRBJ2-3	SGIAGRSTEAQY
NA	TRBV11-2	TRBJ1-2	ASSLGGDVYGYT
NA	TRBV10-1	TRBJ1-2	ASSERVGYGYT
NA	TRBV28	TRBJ1-5	ASSLRIANQPQH
NA	TRBV27	TRBJ2-3	ASTSWEEDTQY
TRBD2	TRBV11-2	TRBJ2-5	ASSPPGLAGTETQY
NA	TRBV30	TRBJ2-7	AWGDTSYEQY
NA	TRBV28	TRBJ2-7	ASSLFVGQPTQSYEQY
NA	TRBV18	TRBJ1-6	ASSPSGVSPLH